The T cell receptor (beta chain) described here comes from a study of blood T cell repertoires in COVID-19. This table comes from immunoSEQ multiplex PCR, and its TCRdb copy is limited to in-frame clones, with some not included. In the table there are over 60,000 clones, about 80% of which are singletons. Sequenced input: peripheral blood. This clonotype was obtained from a human donor in a cohort sampled during active COVID-19.

The CDR3 sequence is CASRTDRRKNYGYTF. The CDR3 DNA is TGTGCCAGCAGGACCGACAGGCGGAAAAACTATGGCTACACCTTC. The gene calls are TRBV27 and TRBJ1-2, with TRBD1 as a possible D gene (6 bases). Looked up from germline, CDR1 is MNHEY and CDR2 is SMNVEV (reference sequence). The ends were cut back, 6 bases at V and 2 bases at J, with 16 bases in the middle. CDR3 length: 15 amino acids.